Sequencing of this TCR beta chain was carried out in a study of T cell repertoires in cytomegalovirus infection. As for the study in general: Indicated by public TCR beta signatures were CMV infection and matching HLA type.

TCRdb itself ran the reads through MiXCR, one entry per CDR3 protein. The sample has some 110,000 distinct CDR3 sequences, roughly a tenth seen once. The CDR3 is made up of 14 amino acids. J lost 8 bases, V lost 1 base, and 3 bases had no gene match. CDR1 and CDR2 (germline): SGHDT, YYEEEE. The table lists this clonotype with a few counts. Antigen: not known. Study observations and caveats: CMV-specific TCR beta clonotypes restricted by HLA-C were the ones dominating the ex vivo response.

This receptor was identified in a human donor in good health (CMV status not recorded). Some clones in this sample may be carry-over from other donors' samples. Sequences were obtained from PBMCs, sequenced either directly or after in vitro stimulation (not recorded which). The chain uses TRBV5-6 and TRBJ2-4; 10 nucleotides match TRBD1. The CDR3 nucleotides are TGTGCCAGCAGCTTGCGGGACAGGGGTGACATTCAGTACTTC. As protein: CASSLRDRGDIQYF.